The TCR beta chain under discussion was sequenced for a study of T-cell memory formation after mild COVID-19. This clonotype was found many times. Its antigen is undetermined. General study points: What remained unconfirmed was the SARS-CoV-2 specificity of second-wave clones peaking on day 37.

The CDR3 length is 11 residues. V was clipped by 4 bases and J by 6 bases, with 1 base between them. Germline assignment: CDR1 SNHLY and CDR2 FYNNEI. TCRdb ran MiXCR on the 5' RACE reads and lists one entry per CDR3 protein. Counted here are roughly 400,000 distinct CDR3 sequences, roughly 15% occurring once; the ten biggest clones make up around a fifth. The sequencing sample was made of PBMCs or a T cell subset sorted from them (not recorded which). This TCR came from a man aged 18 to 29 who had mild COVID-19 (a few samples of this study predate the infection). Cell type and time point are not known. The V and J genes are TRBV2 and TRBJ1-6, with no clear D. CDR3 nucleotide sequence: TGTGCCAGCAGTGGTAATTCACCCCTCCACTTT. Its protein product is CASSGNSPLHF. Together with reference TRBV2 and TRBJ1-6, the CDR3 gives the full variable domain: EPEVTQTPSHQVTQMGQEVILRCVPISNHLYFYWYRQILGQKVEFLVSFYNNEISEKSEIFDDQFSVERPDGSNFTLKIRSTKLEDSAMYFCASSGNSPLHFGNGTRLTVT.